These 31 T cell receptor beta chains came from one sample sequenced in a study of shared clonotypes between healthy human individuals. Libraries were prepared by immunoSEQ multiplex PCR; TCRdb keeps only in-frame clonotypes and omits some of them. The data contain approximately 500,000 clones, approximately 79% of them singletons. Material for sequencing was PBMCs. Every receptor here comes from a woman aged 35 to 49 in good health. Some clones in this sample may be carry-over from other donors' samples.

CDR3 in amino acids: CASSLNGGADYEQYF. The CDR3 DNA is TGTGCCAGCAGCTTAAATGGAGGGGCGGACTACGAGCAGTACTTC. The chain couples TRBV7-3 to TRBJ2-7; tentatively, D is TRBD2 (6 bases). CDR1 and CDR2 from the germline V gene are SGHTA and FQGTGA. Trimming removed 1 base at V and 3 bases at J, with 13 bases between. The length of the CDR3 is 15 residues.

The chain carries TRBV4-1 and TRBJ2-3; 9 bases fit TRBD2. The CDR3 extends over 18 amino acids. Trimming removed 1 base from V and 5 bases from J; junction bases left unmatched: 13. Germline CDR1 and CDR2: MGHRA and YSYEKL. CDR3 DNA sequence: TGCGCCAGCAGCCAAGTAGCGGGAGTGGGCACAACACAAGATACGCAGTATTTT. Its translation: CASSQVAGVGTTQDTQYF.

This clone was seen at least ten times. The chain combines TRBV5-1 with TRBJ2-7; possibly TRBD2 for D (6 bases). The V gene lost 6 bases and the J gene lost 3 bases, with 13 bases spanning the gap. Germline CDR1 SGHRS, CDR2 YFSETQ. The CDR3 length is 13 residues. CDR3 DNA sequence: TGCGCCAGCATGCTGCGGGGTGGCTACGAGCAGTACTTC. This sequence encodes CASMLRGGYEQYF.

V is TRBV10-3 and J is TRBJ2-7, with a tentative D call TRBD1 (6 bases). The CDR3 runs to 14 residues. Looked up from germline, CDR1 is ENHRY and CDR2 is SYGVKD. V gave up 2 bases and J gave up 4 bases, with 12 bases separating them. In DNA, the CDR3 is TGTGCCATCAGTGAGAGGGACACGCTATACGAGCAGTACTTC. Translated: CAISERDTLYEQYF.

This clone was observed a few times. This rearrangement joins TRBV29-1 to TRBJ1-1, with D unclear. CDR1 and CDR2 (germline): SQVTM, ANQGSEA. The ends were cut back, 4 bases at V and 0 bases at J, with 9 bases in the middle. This CDR3 is built from 13 residues. The CDR3 DNA reads as TGCAGCGTTGTAGTAGGAATGAACACTGAAGCTTTCTTT. This gives the protein CSVVVGMNTEAFF.

V usage is TRBV19 and J usage is TRBJ2-3; the match to TRBD2 covers 9 bases. The V and J ends lost 3 bases and 0 bases, in that order; junction bases with no gene match: 4. The CDR3 spans 16 residues. Germline V lookup: CDR1 LNHDA, CDR2 SQIVND (reference sequence). This chain's CDR3 is CASSISLAGSTDTQYF. DNA of the CDR3: TGTGCCAGTAGTATTTCGCTAGCGGGGAGCACAGATACGCAGTATTTT.

The V call is TRBV5-5, the J call TRBJ2-7; no reliable D call. V lost 0 bases and J lost 2, with 12 bases in between. This CDR3 spans 15 amino acids. Germline values: CDR1 SGHKS, CDR2 YYEKEE (reference sequence). The CDR3 is CASSLVFQKAYEQYF. DNA for the CDR3: TGTGCCAGCAGCTTGGTGTTCCAGAAGGCCTACGAGCAGTACTTC.

The genes are TRBV18 and TRBJ2-2; D not resolved. The germline V gene encodes CDR1 KGHSH and CDR2 LQKENI. V was cut by 5 bases and J by 1 base, with 8 bases left in between. The CDR3 spans 14 residues. CDR3 residues: CASSEVENTGELFF. CDR3 bases: TGTGCCAGCTCAGAGGTAGAGAACACCGGGGAGCTGTTTTTT. Based on the CDR3 plus reference TRBV18 and TRBJ2-2, the full variable domain is NAGVMQNPRHLVRRRGQEARLRCSPMKGHSHVYWYRQLPEEGLKFMVYLQKENIIDESGMPKERFSAEFPKEGPSILRIQQVVRGDSAAYFCASSEVENTGELFFGEGSRLTVL.

This clone was recorded a few times. The V gene is TRBV19, the J gene TRBJ2-5; a weak D match, TRBD1 (6 bases). The CDR3 loop spans 14 amino acids. V lost 5 bases and J 1 base, leaving 11 bases between the germline ends. Germline V gene data show CDR1 as LNHDA and CDR2 as SQIVND (reference sequence). The CDR3 sequence: CASSVQTGQETQYF. The CDR3 DNA reads TGTGCCAGTAGTGTCCAGACAGGCCAAGAGACCCAGTACTTC.

This clone appeared a single time. J is TRBJ2-3 and V is TRBV9, with 14 bases fitting TRBD2. The trim removed 4 bases at V and 5 bases at J, leaving 9 bases unmatched. Looked up from germline, CDR1 is SGDLS and CDR2 is YYNGEE. The CDR3 contains 17 residues. The CDR3 DNA follows: TGTGCCAGCAGCCTCCAGGGACTAGCGGGAGACGGAGATACGCAGTATTTT. It is translated as CASSLQGLAGDGDTQYF.

In DNA, the CDR3 is TGTGCCAGCAGTTTATATCCTAGCGCGTCCTACAATGAGCAGTTCTTC. It specifies CASSLYPSASYNEQFF. The chain has TRBV27 and TRBJ2-1; D perhaps matches TRBD2 (6 bases). Trimming left V 1 base short and J 1 base short, with 11 bases between. Germline V gene data show CDR1 as MNHEY and CDR2 as SMNVEV (reference sequence). This CDR3 is built from 16 residues.

The chain uses TRBV5-1 and TRBJ2-1; D remains ambiguous. CDR1 is SGHRS and CDR2 is YFSETQ in the germline V gene. The length of the CDR3 is 14 residues. The V end was cut by 2 bases, the J end by 5 bases, with 11 bases between. The chain's CDR3 is CASSFDSLNNEQFF. The CDR3 DNA reads as TGCGCCAGCAGCTTTGATTCCTTAAACAATGAGCAGTTCTTC.

This clone has a count of ten or more. The rearrangement links TRBV1 to TRBJ2-1. TRBV1 is classified as a pseudogene. This CDR3 is built from 17 residues. CDR3 bases: TGCACCAGCAGCCAAGCCGGGGGCTTTGGGTCCTACAATGAGCAGTTCTTC. Translating gives CTSSQAGGFGSYNEQFF.

V gene TRBV4-3 combines with J gene TRBJ2-1; 8 bases align to TRBD2. Germline V gene lookup returns CDR1 LGHNA and CDR2 YSLEER. With 4 bases clipped from V and 3 bases from J, the junction kept 11 bases outside the gene matches. The CDR3 extends over 17 amino acids. CDR3 DNA sequence: TGCGCCAGCAGCCCCCGAGGTAGCGGGATCGGCTACAATGAGCAGTTCTTC. Amino acid sequence: CASSPRGSGIGYNEQFF.

The chain uses TRBV5-5 and TRBJ1-5, with D possibly being TRBD1 (6 bases). This CDR3 has 15 amino acids. V shed 4 bases and J shed 1 base, with 12 bases lying between them. In germline, CDR1 is SGHKS, CDR2 YYEKEE (reference sequence). The CDR3 sequence: CASSAGGTSNQPQHF. The DNA of the CDR3 is TGTGCCAGCAGCGCAGGCGGGACAAGCAATCAGCCCCAGCATTTT.

This chain connects TRBV5-1 to TRBJ2-7; the match to TRBD1 covers 7 bases. The V and J ends lost 2 bases and 3 bases, in that order; junction bases with no gene match: 2. Germline assignment: CDR1 SGHRS and CDR2 YFSETQ. The CDR3 is 13 residues long. The DNA of the CDR3 is TGCGCCAGCAGCTTCCGGACAGGCTACGAGCAGTACTTC. This encodes CASSFRTGYEQYF.

Concerning this clone: Mismatch with germline at one junction end may stem from a read error. The chain links TRBV28 to TRBJ2-1, with no clear D. The germline V gene has CDR1 MDHEN and CDR2 SYDVKM. This CDR3 region has 13 residues. Written as DNA, the CDR3 is TGTGCCAGCAGGTCCGGGCAGGCCAATGGGCAGTTCTTC. It yields the protein CASRSGQANGQFF.

The chain uses TRBV5-1 and TRBJ2-1; 13 bases are a match to TRBD2. V lost 3 bases and J lost 5; bases outside the gene matches: 8. This CDR3 is 17 amino acids long. CDR1 is SGHRS, CDR2 YFSETQ, per germline. The CDR3 coding sequence is TGCGCCAGCAGCTCACTCCGGACTAGCGGGGGAAACAATGAGCAGTTCTTC. This translates into CASSSLRTSGGNNEQFF.

Worth noting for this clone: This sample also contains other DNA sequences that code for the same CDR3. The chain uses TRBV30 and TRBJ2-5; D gene ambiguous. CDR3 length: 13 residues. Trimming took off 0 bases at V and 1 base at J, with 6 bases between the two ends. Per the germline V gene, CDR1 is GTSNPN and CDR2 is SVGIG (reference sequence). The CDR3 nucleotides read TGTGCCTGGAGTGTAAACCTCCAAGAGACCCAGTACTTC. Residues: CAWSVNLQETQYF.

On this clone itself: Distinct nucleotide sequences in the sample also encode this CDR3. The V and J genes are TRBV28 and TRBJ2-7, with TRBD2 matching 11 bases. Germline V lookup: CDR1 MDHEN, CDR2 SYDVKM. CDR3 size: 13 residues. With 6 bases clipped from V and 3 bases from J, the junction kept 1 base outside the gene matches. CDR3 in amino acids: CASRLAGGYEQYF. DNA of the CDR3: TGTGCCAGCAGGCTAGCGGGAGGCTACGAGCAGTACTTC. The variable domain in full, with the rest retrieved from reference TRBV28 and TRBJ2-7, is DVKVTQSSRYLVKRTGEKVFLECVQDMDHENMFWYRQDPGLGLRLIYFSYDVKMKEKGDIPEGYSVSREKKERFSLILESASTNQTSMYLCASRLAGGYEQYFGPGTRLTVT.

This chain connects TRBV28 to TRBJ2-7; D unclear. The germline V gene has CDR1 MDHEN and CDR2 SYDVKM. CDR3 length: 14 amino acids. The ends were cut back, 7 bases at V and 6 bases at J, with 19 bases in the middle. The DNA for the CDR3 is TGTGCCAGCACTCTTCTCGCGACCCGCTTCGAGCAGTACTTC. This codes for CASTLLATRFEQYF. Full variable domain (rest looked up from reference TRBV28 and TRBJ2-7): DVKVTQSSRYLVKRTGEKVFLECVQDMDHENMFWYRQDPGLGLRLIYFSYDVKMKEKGDIPEGYSVSREKKERFSLILESASTNQTSMYLCASTLLATRFEQYFGPGTRLTVT.

Remarks on this clone: This sample includes further DNA sequences coding for the same CDR3. V gene TRBV30 combines with J gene TRBJ2-2; D uncertain. This CDR3 comprises 11 residues. The germline V gene encodes CDR1 GTSNPN and CDR2 SVGIG (reference sequence). V was clipped by 3 bases and J by 7 bases, with 6 bases between them. CDR3 DNA sequence: TGTGCCTGGAGCCTAGGCGGGGAGCTGTTTTTT. Amino acids: CAWSLGGELFF.

This chain connects TRBV10-2 to TRBJ2-7; D remains unclear. Deletions cut 0 bases from V and 6 bases from J, with 12 bases between. This CDR3 is built from 14 residues. Per germline, CDR1 WSHSY and CDR2 SAAADI. Here the CDR3 DNA reads TGCGCCAGCAGTGAGTCCGGGCCCTCGTCCGAGCAGTACTTC. It encodes CASSESGPSSEQYF.

This clone appeared a few times. Other DNA sequences within the sample encode an identical CDR3. The V and J genes are TRBV2 and TRBJ1-5; possible D gene TRBD1, 5 bases. Between the trimmed V and J ends, which lost 4 bases and 4 bases, there was a span of 8 bases. This CDR3 is built from 13 residues. Germline V lookup: CDR1 SNHLY, CDR2 FYNNEI. The CDR3 is CASSGEGNQPQHF. Written as DNA, the CDR3 is TGTGCCAGCAGTGGAGAGGGGAATCAGCCCCAGCATTTT.

The chain uses TRBV5-5 and TRBJ2-1; the D gene is possibly TRBD1 (6 bases). The CDR3 sequence is 15 residues long. V lost 1 base to trimming and J lost 0 bases, with 8 bases between them. The germline V gene has CDR1 SGHKS and CDR2 YYEKEE (reference sequence). The CDR3 loop reads CASSLRQDSYNEQFF. Here the CDR3 DNA reads TGTGCCAGCAGCTTGCGACAGGACTCCTACAATGAGCAGTTCTTC.

This sequence joins TRBV18 and TRBJ2-1; the D is unclear. The V and J ends lost 2 bases and 0 bases respectively, with 14 bases between them. Germline V gene lookup returns CDR1 KGHSH and CDR2 LQKENI. There are 17 residues in the CDR3. The CDR3 sequence is CASSPYRPSGSYNEQFF. In DNA, the CDR3 is TGTGCCAGCTCACCATATCGCCCCTCGGGCTCCTACAATGAGCAGTTCTTC. Variable domain in full (rest from reference TRBV18 and TRBJ2-1): NAGVMQNPRHLVRRRGQEARLRCSPMKGHSHVYWYRQLPEEGLKFMVYLQKENIIDESGMPKERFSAEFPKEGPSILRIQQVVRGDSAAYFCASSPYRPSGSYNEQFFGPGTRLTVL.

Concerning this clone itself: This likely came from a read error, as a far larger clone is one base away. CDR3 sequence reads: CASRDNTEAFF. CDR3 nucleotides: TGTGCCAGCAGGGACAACACTGAAGCTTTCTTT. The chain recombines TRBV28 with TRBJ1-1; D not certain. Trimming pared 6 bases from V and 2 bases from J, leaving 4 bases between. This CDR3 has 11 amino acids. CDR1 is MDHEN, CDR2 SYDVKM, per germline.

The chain uses TRBV7-3 and TRBJ2-2, with 7 bases lining up with TRBD2. The CDR3 length is 16 residues. CDR1 is SGHTA and CDR2 is FQGTGA in the germline V gene. After removal of 4 bases from V and 1 base from J, the junction contained 6 bases not matched to a gene. The CDR3: CASSWTTSENTGELFF. In DNA form, the CDR3 reads TGTGCCAGCAGCTGGACTACTAGCGAGAACACCGGGGAGCTGTTTTTT.

The chain recombines TRBV11-2 with TRBJ1-4; no firm D call. Trimming took off 2 bases at V and 8 bases at J, with 3 bases between the two ends. Germline-derived CDR1 and CDR2 are SGHAT and FQNNGV. CDR3 size: 11 residues. CDR3 sequence (DNA): TGTGCCAGCAGCTTACAGGAAAAACTGTTTTTT. This gives the protein CASSLQEKLFF.

J is TRBJ2-3 and V is TRBV2, with 10 positions matching TRBD2. CDR3 length: 15 amino acids. Germline assignment: CDR1 SNHLY and CDR2 FYNNEI. The V gene end was trimmed by 6 bases and the J gene end by 2 bases; junction bases not matched to a gene: 5. The CDR3 spells CASRTSGRATDTQYF. CDR3 DNA: TGTGCCAGCAGGACAAGCGGGAGGGCCACAGATACGCAGTATTTT.

This clone was detected once. This rearrangement joins TRBV5-1 to TRBJ2-2; a weak D match, TRBD1 (8 bases). Trimming removed 7 bases from V and 4 bases from J, with 14 bases in between. This CDR3 is built from 14 residues. CDR1 and CDR2 (germline): SGHRS, YFSETQ. The CDR3 reads CASSGGGSTGELFF. DNA of the CDR3: TGCGCCAGCTCAGGGGGCGGGAGCACCGGGGAGCTGTTTTTT.